These 10 T cell receptor beta chains came from one sample sequenced in a study of cytomegalovirus exposure and HLA in healthy donors. Both 60 Vbeta primers and 13 Jbeta primers went into the PCR. The repertoire was sequenced with immunoSEQ multiplex PCR; TCRdb's copy has only in-frame clones and lacks some. The sample holds approximately 130,000 clones, around 85% seen once. Sequenced sample: PBMCs. The receptors shown here come from a woman aged 25 to 45 in good health and CMV-seropositive.

The V call is TRBV5-1, the J call TRBJ1-3; 7 bases align to TRBD1. The CDR3 consists of 16 residues. V shed 3 bases, J shed 0 bases, and the junction held 6 bases outside the gene matches. CDR1 is SGHRS, CDR2 YFSETQ, per germline. This CDR3 reads CASSSTGMSSGNTIYF. The CDR3 DNA reads as TGCGCCAGCAGCTCGACAGGGATGAGCTCTGGAAACACCATATATTTT. Using reference TRBV5-1 and TRBJ1-3 for the parts outside the CDR3, the full variable domain is KAGVTQTPRYLIKTRGQQVTLSCSPISGHRSVSWYQQTPGQGLQFLFEYFSETQRNKGNFPGRFSGRQFSNSRSEMNVSTLELGDSALYLCASSSTGMSSGNTIYFGEGSWLTVV.

V and J are TRBV28 and TRBJ1-1, with 9 bases lining up with TRBD1. This CDR3 has 17 amino acids. Per germline, CDR1 MDHEN and CDR2 SYDVKM. V shed 6 bases, J shed 0 bases, and the junction held 11 bases outside the gene matches. CDR3 DNA sequence: TGTGCCAGCAGACTAGCCGGGACAGGGTTGATGAACACTGAAGCTTTCTTT. It is translated as CASRLAGTGLMNTEAFF.

The chain has TRBV30 and TRBJ2-1; tentative D call: TRBD1 (6 bases). Trimming cost V 3 bases and J 8 bases, with 14 bases left between them. In germline, CDR1 is GTSNPN, CDR2 SVGIG (reference sequence). The length of the CDR3 is 13 residues. In DNA, the CDR3 is TGTGCCTGGAGGAGATTACAGGGCTATGAGCAGTTCTTC. It translates to CAWRRLQGYEQFF.

The CDR3 sequence: CASNYLRGGPDTQYF. The CDR3 DNA reads TGTGCCAGCAACTACCTACGGGGGGGACCAGATACGCAGTATTTT. The rearrangement joins TRBV2 to TRBJ2-3; 8 nucleotides agree with TRBD2. Germline CDR1 SNHLY, CDR2 FYNNEI. With V trimmed by 7 bases and J by 4 bases, 10 bases remained unmatched. CDR3 length: 15 amino acids.

This chain links TRBV28 with TRBJ1-2; 7 bases agree with TRBD1. The CDR3 has 14 amino acids. Trimming at V came to 5 bases and at J to 4 bases, leaving 7 bases not matched to a gene. Germline V gene data show CDR1 as MDHEN and CDR2 as SYDVKM. The CDR3 nucleotides are TGTGCCAGCAGTGTAGACAGGGCCCTCTATGGCTACACCTTC. This encodes CASSVDRALYGYTF.

This rearrangement joins TRBV29-1 to TRBJ1-2; D is uncertain. The CDR3 is made up of 11 amino acids. Trimming shortened V by 3 bases and J by 2 bases, and 4 bases separated the two germline ends. Germline V gene lookup returns CDR1 SQVTM and CDR2 ANQGSEA. The CDR3 DNA reads TGCAGCGTTGACAGGAACTATGGCTACACCTTC. This gives the protein CSVDRNYGYTF.

The CDR3 DNA reads TGCGCCAGCAGCTTGGGGACAGGGGCGTTCTATGGCTACACCTTC. It translates to CASSLGTGAFYGYTF. The chain carries TRBV5-1 and TRBJ1-2; 9 bases fit TRBD1. V shed 0 bases, J shed 4 bases, and the junction held 4 bases outside the gene matches. The CDR3 loop spans 15 amino acids. Germline V gene sequence: CDR1 SGHRS, CDR2 YFSETQ.

The chain has TRBV5-1 and TRBJ2-1, with 7 bases matching TRBD2. The V segment lost 3 bases and the J segment 4 bases; nucleotides outside the gene matches: 13. This CDR3 spans 17 amino acids. CDR1 and CDR2 (germline): SGHRS, YFSETQ. Here the CDR3 reads CASSSPGTILAYNEQFF. DNA of the CDR3: TGCGCCAGCAGCTCGCCCGGGACTATCCTGGCTTACAATGAGCAGTTCTTC. The variable domain in full, with the rest retrieved from reference TRBV5-1 and TRBJ2-1, is KAGVTQTPRYLIKTRGQQVTLSCSPISGHRSVSWYQQTPGQGLQFLFEYFSETQRNKGNFPGRFSGRQFSNSRSEMNVSTLELGDSALYLCASSSPGTILAYNEQFFGPGTRLTVL.

The V and J genes are TRBV10-3 and TRBJ2-1; 9 positions match TRBD2. The CDR3 has 14 amino acids. Trimming at V came to 8 bases and at J to 8 bases, leaving 10 bases not matched to a gene. Germline V lookup: CDR1 ENHRY, CDR2 SYGVKD. The DNA of the CDR3 is TGTGCCATCGGGCGGATAGCGGGAGTTGATGAGCAGTTCTTC. The encoded protein is CAIGRIAGVDEQFF.

This chain uses TRBV7-9 with TRBJ2-1, with D unclear. The CDR3 spans 14 residues. Germline CDR1 reads SEHNR; CDR2 reads FQNEAQ (reference sequence). V lost 1 base and J lost 6, with 10 bases in between. The CDR3 spells CASSLEYLGNEQFF. The CDR3 DNA is TGTGCCAGCAGCTTAGAATACCTCGGCAATGAGCAGTTCTTC.